This is a list of T cell receptor beta chains from one sample in a study of cytomegalovirus exposure and HLA in healthy donors. Sequenced by immunoSEQ multiplex PCR; TCRdb stores in-frame clones only, minus some. The sample consists of about 80,000 clones, 80% of them appearing once. The sequencing input was PBMCs. These receptors were obtained from a woman aged 45-60 years in good health and CMV-seropositive. Both conserved end residues are part of each CDR3. Each record gives: D gene, V gene, J gene, clone size, CDR3 DNA, CDR3 protein. A D gene is named only where the DNA matches it firmly. Not every row has a clone size; where given, it reads once, few, many or a size class.

>TRBD2|TRBV19|TRBJ2-3|few
TGTGCCAGTAAAAAGCGGGAGTCAGATACGCAGTATTTT
CASKKRESDTQYF
>TRBD1|TRBV6-5|TRBJ1-2|.
TGTGCCAGCAGAGGGGGCACGCGTTATGGCTACACCTTC
CASRGGTRYGYTF
>.|TRBV6-6|TRBJ1-5|.
TGTGCCAGCACTTTGACGGGGGATCAGCCCCAGCATTTT
CASTLTGDQPQHF
>.|TRBV19|TRBJ2-4|.
TGTGCCAGTAGTATACTCCCAGACAGGGCGGGGGGCGGCATTCAGTACTTC
CASSILPDRAGGGIQYF
>TRBD1|TRBV19|TRBJ1-2|once
TGTGCCAGTACCCTGACAGGGTCTAACTATGGCTACACCTTC
CASTLTGSNYGYTF
>TRBD1|TRBV9|TRBJ2-5|.
TGTGCCAGCAGCGCCGACAGGGGAGCCCAGTACTTC
CASSADRGAQYF
>TRBD2|TRBV19|TRBJ2-5|once
TGTGCCAGTTCAAAAGGGACTAGAATAGCCCAAGAGACCCAGTACTTC
CASSKGTRIAQETQYF
>.|TRBV7-9|TRBJ1-6|.
TGTGCCAGCAGCTTAATTACAGGGTCTAGTTCACCCCTCCACTTT
CASSLITGSSSPLHF
>.|TRBV19|TRBJ1-2|.
TGTGCCAGTAGTATAAGAGGGCAGTCCTATGGCTACACCTTC
CASSIRGQSYGYTF
>.|TRBV6-6|TRBJ2-5|.
TGTGCCAGCAGCTCTTTTGGCAGCCAAGAGACCCAGTACTTC
CASSSFGSQETQYF
>.|TRBV7-7|TRBJ2-5|.
TGTGCTAGCAGCTTAGTGGCCAGAGAGACCCAGTACTTC
CASSLVARETQYF
>.|TRBV6-5|TRBJ1-1|.
TGTGCCAGCAGTTACGGCAGAAACACTGAAGCTTTCTTT
CASSYGRNTEAFF
>.|TRBV10-1|TRBJ1-6|.
TGCGCCAGCAGTGAGTCGATCAGGGGTGGCTCACCCCTCCACTTT
CASSESIRGGSPLHF
>.|TRBV7-3|TRBJ1-1|.
TGTGCCAGCAGCTTAACGGGGGGGGCGATCACTGAAGCTTTCTTT
CASSLTGGAITEAFF
>.|TRBV7-2|TRBJ2-2|.
TGTGCCACCTCCCAGAGGGGGGGGCGGGTCGGGGAGCTGTTTTTT
CATSQRGGRVGELFF
>TRBD2|TRBV5-8|TRBJ2-5|.
TGTGCCAGCAGCTTGTTTGGCGGGGGGGCCATTTTGCAAGAGACCCAGTACTTC
CASSLFGGGAILQETQYF
>.|TRBV5-1|TRBJ2-7|.
TGCGCCAGCAGCCTAGAGGACGAGCAGTACTTC
CASSLEDEQYF
>.|TRBV5-6|TRBJ1-2|.
TGTGCCAGCAGCTTCGTAGGGGTCTCTGGCTACACCTTC
CASSFVGVSGYTF
>TRBD1|TRBV5-1|TRBJ2-7|.
TGCGCCAGCAGCTCGGCCGGGACAGGGGACGAGCAGTACTTC
CASSSAGTGDEQYF
>.|TRBV19|TRBJ1-1|.
TGTGCCAGTAGTTTCAGTCTTGACGGGGGAGGCACTGAAGCTTTCTTT
CASSFSLDGGGTEAFF
>.|TRBV9|TRBJ1-1|few
TGTGCCAGCAGCGCCAGGGATACTGAAGCTTTCTTT
CASSARDTEAFF
>.|TRBV7-8|TRBJ1-2|.
TGTGCCAGCAGCTCGGGACTACGATACGACTATGGCTACACCTTC
CASSSGLRYDYGYTF
>.|TRBV30|TRBJ2-7|.
TGTGCCTGGAGTGTATCGACACATACCTACGAGCAGTACTTC
CAWSVSTHTYEQYF
>.|TRBV5-4|TRBJ2-1|.
TGTGCCAGCAGCTTGACACAAAGCTCCTACAATGAGCAGTTCTTC
CASSLTQSSYNEQFF
>.|TRBV29-1|TRBJ1-3|.
TGCAGCGTCGGGACTCGCTTAGGAAACACCATATATTTT
CSVGTRLGNTIYF
>TRBD1|TRBV19|TRBJ1-5|.
TGTGCCAGTAGCAAGGGACAGGGCGGCAATCAGCCCCAGCATTTT
CASSKGQGGNQPQHF
>.|TRBV27|TRBJ2-5|.
TGTGCCAGCAGTTTGCGAGAGACCCAGTACTTC
CASSLRETQYF
>.|TRBV6-4|TRBJ2-7|.
TGTGCCAATATTCGACAGGTCCACTTCTACGAGCAGTACTTC
CANIRQVHFYEQYF
>.|TRBV19|TRBJ1-4|once
TGTGCCAGCCAAAAGGCATATTTGGGGAGAAATGAAAAACTGTTTTTT
CASQKAYLGRNEKLFF
>.|TRBV5-8|TRBJ1-6|few
TGTGCCAGCAGGCCGACGGGGGGGTATTCACCCCTCCACTTT
CASRPTGGYSPLHF
>TRBD2|TRBV19|TRBJ2-1|.
TGTGCCAGTAGGTTTGGGACTAGCGGGTACAATGAGCAGTTCTTC
CASRFGTSGYNEQFF
>TRBD2|TRBV11-3|TRBJ2-4|.
TGTGCCAGCAGCTTAGGGCTAGCGGGAAAGGGGGAGGTTCAGTACTTC
CASSLGLAGKGEVQYF
>TRBD1|TRBV6-5|TRBJ2-3|few
TGTGCCAGCATTCCCAGGGGGTCTGGAGATACGCAGTATTTT
CASIPRGSGDTQYF
>TRBD2|TRBV9|TRBJ2-5|.
TGTGCCAGCAGCGGCCGACTAGCGGGGAGGGAGACCCAGTACTTC
CASSGRLAGRETQYF
>.|TRBV28|TRBJ1-5|.
TGTGCCAGCAGTCAGGCCGACAGTAGCAATCAGCCCCAGCATTTT
CASSQADSSNQPQHF
>.|TRBV10-1|TRBJ2-2|.
TGCGCCAGCAGTGATCTGGTTAGCGCCGGGGAGCTGTTTTTT
CASSDLVSAGELFF
>TRBD1|TRBV11-3|TRBJ2-3|.
TGTGCCAGCAGCTTAGGGATTTGGACAGGTCTTACAGATACGCAGTATTTT
CASSLGIWTGLTDTQYF
>.|TRBV11-3|TRBJ2-3|.
TGTGCCAGCGGGAGGGGGTCAGATACGCAGTATTTT
CASGRGSDTQYF
>.|TRBV29-1|TRBJ1-5|.
TGCAGCGTTGAAGAAGGGGCCAATCAGCCCCAGCATTTT
CSVEEGANQPQHF
>.|TRBV9|TRBJ1-1|.
TGTGCCAGCAGCGTAGGGGTAGGGGCGAACACTGAAGCTTTCTTT
CASSVGVGANTEAFF
>TRBD2|TRBV10-3|TRBJ2-1|.
TGTGCCATCAGTGGGGGGGGAAGGGATCCGTTCTTC
CAISGGGRDPFF
>TRBD1|TRBV18|TRBJ1-1|.
TGTGCCAGCTCACCGTGGACAGGGGAAAACACTGAAGCTTTCTTT
CASSPWTGENTEAFF
>TRBD2|TRBV19|TRBJ2-1|few
TGTGCCAGTAGTACCAGCGGGATAAAGTTCTTC
CASSTSGIKFF
>.|TRBV20-1|TRBJ1-2|few
TGCAGTGCTAGAGATATTGAACTCTCCGCCTTC
CSARDIELSAF
>TRBD1|TRBV10-3|TRBJ2-1|few
TGTGCCAACATGGGGGACAGTAATGAGCAGTTCTTC
CANMGDSNEQFF
>TRBD2|TRBV5-4|TRBJ2-2|.
TGTGCCAGCAGCATAGGACTAGCGGGGGCCACCGGGGAGCTGTTTTTT
CASSIGLAGATGELFF
>TRBD2|TRBV10-3|TRBJ2-1|.
TGTGCCACCTTCCTCGGACTAGCTGGGTCCCATGAGCAGTTCTTC
CATFLGLAGSHEQFF
>TRBD2|TRBV6-1|TRBJ2-7|.
TGTGCCAGCAGTCTGGGGACTAGCTCCCACGAGCAGTACTTC
CASSLGTSSHEQYF
>.|TRBV19|TRBJ2-4|.
TGTGCCAGTAGCCTTACGGTAGCCAAAAACATTCAGTACTTC
CASSLTVAKNIQYF
>.|TRBV7-9|TRBJ1-1|.
TGTGCCAGCAGCATTATAAGCTCTGAAGCTTTCTTT
CASSIISSEAFF
>.|TRBV6-5|TRBJ1-2|.
TGTGCCAGCAGTTACTCGGGAGGGAACTATGGCTACACCTTC
CASSYSGGNYGYTF
>TRBD1|TRBV5-1|TRBJ2-7|.
TGCGCCAGCAGCTTAAAGACAGGGGCTCACGAGCAGTACTTC
CASSLKTGAHEQYF
>.|TRBV2|TRBJ1-6|.
TGTGCCAGCAGGCAGGGTTTCTATAATTCACCCCTCCACTTT
CASRQGFYNSPLHF
>TRBD2|TRBV14|TRBJ2-1|.
TGTGCCAGCAGCCCGGGGACTAGCGGGAGGGCCGCTGAGCAGTTCTTC
CASSPGTSGRAAEQFF
>.|TRBV2|TRBJ1-5|.
TGTGCCAGCAGGGAGGGGTCGAGCAATCAGCCCCAGCATTTT
CASREGSSNQPQHF
>TRBD1|TRBV7-9|TRBJ1-1|.
TGTGCCAGCAGCTTGGGGACAGGGGGCCCTGAAGCTTTCTTT
CASSLGTGGPEAFF
>TRBD1|TRBV15|TRBJ1-2|.
TGTGCCACCAGCGAAAACAGGGGGCTTAACTATGGCTACACCTTC
CATSENRGLNYGYTF
>.|TRBV5-6|TRBJ2-5|.
TGTGCCAGCAGCACGGACAGTGCGGAGACCCAGTACTTC
CASSTDSAETQYF
>.|TRBV7-6|TRBJ1-1|.
TGTGCCAGCAGCTTAGCGTCAGGCACCCCGAACACTGAAGCTTTCTTT
CASSLASGTPNTEAFF
>TRBD2|TRBV11-3|TRBJ2-4|.
TGTGCCAGCAGCCCCCGGACTAGCGGGAGATTATTGAGTAAAAACATTCAGTACTTC
CASSPRTSGRLLSKNIQYF